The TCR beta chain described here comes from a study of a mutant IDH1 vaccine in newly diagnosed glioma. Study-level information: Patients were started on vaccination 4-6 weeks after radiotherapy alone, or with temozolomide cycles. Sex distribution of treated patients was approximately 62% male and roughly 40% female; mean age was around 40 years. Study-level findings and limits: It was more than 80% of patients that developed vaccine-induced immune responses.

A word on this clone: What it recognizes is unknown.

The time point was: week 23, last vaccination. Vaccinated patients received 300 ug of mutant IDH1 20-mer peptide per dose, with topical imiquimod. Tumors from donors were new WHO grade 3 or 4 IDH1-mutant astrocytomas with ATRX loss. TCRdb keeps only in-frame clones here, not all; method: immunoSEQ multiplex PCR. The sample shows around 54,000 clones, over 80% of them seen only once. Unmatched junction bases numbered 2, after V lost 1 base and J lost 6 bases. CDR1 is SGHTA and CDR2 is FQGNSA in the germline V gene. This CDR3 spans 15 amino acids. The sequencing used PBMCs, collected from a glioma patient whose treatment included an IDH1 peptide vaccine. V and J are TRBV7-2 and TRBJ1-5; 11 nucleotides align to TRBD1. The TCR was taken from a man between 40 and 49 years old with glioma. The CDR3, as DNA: TGTGCCAGCAGCTTAGTCGGACAGGGGGCTCAGCCCCAGCATTTT. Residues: CASSLVGQGAQPQHF.